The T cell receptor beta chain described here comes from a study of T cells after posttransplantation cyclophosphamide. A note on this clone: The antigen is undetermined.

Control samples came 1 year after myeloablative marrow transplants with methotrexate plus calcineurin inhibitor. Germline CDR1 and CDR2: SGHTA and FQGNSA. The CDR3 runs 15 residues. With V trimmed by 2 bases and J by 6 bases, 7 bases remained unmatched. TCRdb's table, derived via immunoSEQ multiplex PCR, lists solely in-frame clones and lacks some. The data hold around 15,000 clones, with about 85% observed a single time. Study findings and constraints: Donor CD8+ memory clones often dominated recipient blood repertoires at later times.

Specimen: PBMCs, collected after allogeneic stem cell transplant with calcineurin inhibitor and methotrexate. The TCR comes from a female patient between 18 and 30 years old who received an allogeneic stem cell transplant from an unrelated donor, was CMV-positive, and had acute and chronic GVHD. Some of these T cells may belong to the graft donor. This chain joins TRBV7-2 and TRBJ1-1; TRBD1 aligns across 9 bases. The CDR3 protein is CASSLIRQGGSEAFF. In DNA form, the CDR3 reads TGTGCCAGCAGCTTAATTAGACAGGGGGGCTCTGAAGCTTTCTTT. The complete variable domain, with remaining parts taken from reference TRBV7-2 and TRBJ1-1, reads GAGVSQSPSNKVTEKGKDVELRCDPISGHTALYWYRQSLGQGLEFLIYFQGNSAPDKSGLPSDRFSAERTGGSVSTLTIQRTQQEDSAVYLCASSLIRQGGSEAFFGQGTRLTVV.